A single sample is the source of the 7 T cell receptor beta chains below, sequenced in a study of shared clonotypes between healthy human individuals (dated by TCRdb to 2019 to 2021). CD8 naive samples consisted of CD45RO-negative cells that were positively selected for CCR7, yielding a CD45RA+CCR7+ population without TemRA cells. The method was the immunoSEQ multiplex PCR assay. This immuneACCESS table, as held by TCRdb, lists in-frame sequences with V and J called but not all clones. Of the missing ones, under half trace to an unresolved V gene in checked studies; the others have no known cause. The sample table lists 550,000 to 650,000 clones, 95% to 96% of them with a count of one. The ten largest account for roughly 0.12% of the sample. Sequenced material: naive CD8+ T cells sorted from blood. The cell subset or site tag for this specimen amounts to: CD45RA+CCR7+. These TCRs come from a woman aged 25 to 39 in good health.

The chain is built from TRBV15 and TRBJ2-1, with a weak D call TRBD2 (6 bases). The V end was cut by 0 bases, the J end by 9 bases, with 12 bases between. The germline V gene encodes CDR1 LNHNV and CDR2 YYDKDF (reference sequence). The CDR3 extends over 14 amino acids. The CDR3 region has the DNA TGTGCCACCAGCAGAGATCTAGGGGAGGTTGAGCAGTTCTTC. This encodes CATSRDLGEVEQFF. Filled out from reference TRBV15 and TRBJ2-1, the complete variable domain reads DAMVIQNPRYQVTQFGKPVTLSCSQTLNHNVMYWYQQKSSQAPKLLFHYYDKDFNNEADTPDNFQSRRPNTSFCFLDIRSPGLGDTAMYLCATSRDLGEVEQFFGPGTRLTVL.

A note on this clone: Additional DNA sequences in this sample encode the identical CDR3. This chain joins TRBV27 and TRBJ2-1; either TRBD1 or TRBD2 may supply D (5 bases each). The V and J ends lost 4 bases and 2 bases respectively, with 9 bases between them. Germline V lookup: CDR1 MNHEY, CDR2 SMNVEV (reference sequence). CDR3 size: 14 residues. The CDR3 DNA sequence: TGTGCCAGCAGTTCAACGGGGCCCTACAATGAGCAGTTCTTC. This translates into CASSSTGPYNEQFF.

The chain carries TRBV15 and TRBJ1-1, with D possibly TRBD1 on 6 matching bases. V lost 3 bases to trimming and J lost 0 bases, with 11 bases between them. The CDR3 extends over 15 amino acids. Per germline, CDR1 LNHNV and CDR2 YYDKDF (reference sequence). The CDR3 nucleotides are TGTGCCACCAGCAGTACAGGGTTCATGAACACTGAAGCTTTCTTT. The encoded protein is CATSSTGFMNTEAFF.

The rearrangement uses TRBV9 and TRBJ2-1, with 13 bases fitting TRBD2. The CDR3 contains 16 residues. Germline V lookup: CDR1 SGDLS, CDR2 YYNGEE. V dropped 3 bases and J dropped 8; count of bases not matched to a gene: 8. The CDR3 loop reads CASSEEGTSGMDEQFF. The CDR3 DNA reads as TGTGCCAGCAGCGAGGAGGGGACTAGCGGGATGGATGAGCAGTTCTTC. Looking up the rest from reference TRBV9 and TRBJ2-1 gives the full variable domain: DSGVTQTPKHLITATGQRVTLRCSPRSGDLSVYWYQQSLDQGLQFLIQYYNGEERAKGNILERFSAQQFPDLHSELNLSSLELGDSALYFCASSEEGTSGMDEQFFGPGTRLTVL.

This sequence joins TRBV4-1 and TRBJ1-1, with TRBD1 matching 8 bases. The junction had 2 bases not matched to a gene; V was cut back by 1 base and J by 4 bases. The V gene's germline CDR1 is MGHRA and CDR2 YSYEKL. CDR3 size: 14 residues. Written as DNA, the CDR3 is TGCGCCAGCAGCCAAGTACAGGGGGTCACTGAAGCTTTCTTT. It yields the protein CASSQVQGVTEAFF.

The V call is TRBV10-2, the J call TRBJ2-2; a possible D gene is TRBD1 (6 bases). Germline values: CDR1 WSHSY, CDR2 SAAADI. Trimming took off 6 bases at V and 3 bases at J, with 8 bases between the two ends. CDR3 length equals 13 residues. The CDR3 spells CASRGQYTGELFF. CDR3 in DNA: TGCGCCAGCAGAGGACAGTACACCGGGGAGCTGTTTTTT.

This chain uses TRBV27 with TRBJ2-1; D gene unclear. Trimming removed 4 bases from V and 5 bases from J, with 9 bases in between. Germline V lookup: CDR1 MNHEY, CDR2 SMNVEV (reference sequence). CDR3 size: 13 residues. CDR3 protein: CASSSDRDNEQFF. CDR3 DNA: TGTGCCAGCAGTTCGGACCGGGACAATGAGCAGTTCTTC.